The 7 T cell receptor beta chains given below trace back to one sample, sequenced in a study of CD8 T cells in ankylosing spondylitis. Overall study findings and caveats: Seemingly distinctive of ankylosing spondylitis blood was a TCR beta motif formed by eight highly homologous variants.

Each CDR3 protein is one row after TCRdb ran MiXCR on the 5' RACE reads. The sample records some 450,000 distinct CDR3 sequences, roughly 15% being singletons. No antigen has been assigned to these receptors. What was sequenced was blood, either unsorted or a sorted T cell fraction (not recorded which). Every receptor here comes from a male donor with ankylosing spondylitis.

This clonotype was seen a handful of times. V usage is TRBV4-3 and J usage is TRBJ2-1; maybe TRBD2 (6 bases). Germline-derived CDR1 and CDR2 are LGHNA and YSLEER. V was trimmed by 0 bases and J by 11 bases, leaving 14 bases between them. This CDR3 comprises 14 residues. CDR3 sequence: CASSQEGLAKQQFF. The CDR3 coding sequence is TGCGCCAGCAGCCAAGAAGGTCTAGCGAAACAGCAGTTCTTC.

This clonotype occurred a few times. The genes are TRBV6-5 and TRBJ1-1, with 7 bases matching TRBD1. This CDR3 has 14 amino acids. CDR1 is MNHEY, CDR2 SVGAGI, per germline. The V gene end was trimmed by 1 base and the J gene end by 6 bases; junction bases not matched to a gene: 5. Written as DNA, the CDR3 is TGTGCCAGCAGTTACTTCTTCAGGGGGGCTGAAGCTTTCTTT. Translating it yields CASSYFFRGAEAFF.

This clonotype was found a few times. V and J are TRBV4-2 and TRBJ2-3; unclear D gene. CDR1 and CDR2 from the germline V gene are LGHNA and YNFKEQ. This CDR3 has 13 amino acids. With 8 bases removed from V and 5 bases from J, the gap between germline ends came to 14 bases. CDR3 amino acids: CASEASGGDTQYF. CDR3 DNA: TGTGCCAGCGAAGCGTCGGGTGGAGATACGCAGTATTTT.

The J gene is TRBJ2-2, the V gene TRBV28; D gene uncertain. Trimming shortened V by 4 bases and J by 3 bases, and 18 bases separated the two germline ends. This CDR3 comprises 17 residues. Per germline, CDR1 MDHEN and CDR2 SYDVKM. CDR3 protein: CASSSPLGGTYTGELFF. The CDR3 DNA is TGTGCCAGCAGTTCCCCTCTTGGCGGAACATACACCGGGGAGCTGTTTTTT.

This chain connects TRBV28 to TRBJ1-5, with D uncertain. V was cut by 2 bases and J by 6 bases, with 8 bases left in between. Germline V gene lookup returns CDR1 MDHEN and CDR2 SYDVKM. CDR3 length: 13 amino acids. The CDR3 DNA sequence: TGTGCCAGCAGTTTACAGGAGCGTCAGCCCCAGCATTTT. It specifies CASSLQERQPQHF. Looking up the rest from reference TRBV28 and TRBJ1-5 gives the full variable domain: DVKVTQSSRYLVKRTGEKVFLECVQDMDHENMFWYRQDPGLGLRLIYFSYDVKMKEKGDIPEGYSVSREKKERFSLILESASTNQTSMYLCASSLQERQPQHFGDGTRLSIL.

This chain links TRBV20-1 with TRBJ1-1, with D unresolved. The CDR3 sequence is 13 residues long. Germline V gene data show CDR1 as DFQATT and CDR2 as SNEGSKA (reference sequence). V lost 6 bases and J lost 1, with 12 bases in between. This chain's CDR3 is CSAGSWRNTEAFF. In DNA form, the CDR3 reads TGCAGTGCCGGGTCTTGGAGGAACACTGAAGCTTTCTTT.

The chain has TRBV12-3 or TRBV12-4 and TRBJ2-5; D might be TRBD2 (5 bases). The CDR3 runs 16 residues. V was pared by 4 bases and J by 4 bases, with 19 bases between. The CDR3 DNA is TGTGCCAGCAGTTCAACCGCCCCAGAGGGTCGAGAGACCCAGTACTTC. It yields the protein CASSSTAPEGRETQYF.